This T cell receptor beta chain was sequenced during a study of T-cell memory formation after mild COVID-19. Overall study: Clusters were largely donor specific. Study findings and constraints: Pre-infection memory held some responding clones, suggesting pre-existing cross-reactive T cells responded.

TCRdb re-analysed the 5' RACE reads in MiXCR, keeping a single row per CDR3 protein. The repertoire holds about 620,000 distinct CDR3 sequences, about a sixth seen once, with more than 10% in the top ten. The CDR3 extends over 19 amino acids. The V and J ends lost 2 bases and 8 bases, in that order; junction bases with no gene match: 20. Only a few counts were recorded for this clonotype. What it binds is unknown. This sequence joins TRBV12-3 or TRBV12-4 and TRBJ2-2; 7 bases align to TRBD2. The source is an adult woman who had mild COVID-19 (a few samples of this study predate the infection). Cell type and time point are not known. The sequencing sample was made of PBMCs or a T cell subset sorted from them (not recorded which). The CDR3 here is CASSLIMGLTSRRTGELFF. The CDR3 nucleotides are TGTGCCAGCAGTTTAATCATGGGACTAACTAGCAGGAGAACGGGGGAGCTGTTTTTT.